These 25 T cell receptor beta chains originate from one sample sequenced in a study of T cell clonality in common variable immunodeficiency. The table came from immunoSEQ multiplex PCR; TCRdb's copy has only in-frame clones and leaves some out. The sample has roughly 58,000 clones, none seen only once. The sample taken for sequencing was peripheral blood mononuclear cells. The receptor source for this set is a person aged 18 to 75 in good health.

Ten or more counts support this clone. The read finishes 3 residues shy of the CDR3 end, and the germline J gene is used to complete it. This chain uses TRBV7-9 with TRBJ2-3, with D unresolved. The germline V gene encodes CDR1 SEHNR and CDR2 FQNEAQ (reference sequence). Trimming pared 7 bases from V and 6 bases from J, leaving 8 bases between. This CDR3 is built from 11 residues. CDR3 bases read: TGTGCCAGCACCGGTGTCGATACG. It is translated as CASTGVDT. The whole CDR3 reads CASTGVDTQYF.

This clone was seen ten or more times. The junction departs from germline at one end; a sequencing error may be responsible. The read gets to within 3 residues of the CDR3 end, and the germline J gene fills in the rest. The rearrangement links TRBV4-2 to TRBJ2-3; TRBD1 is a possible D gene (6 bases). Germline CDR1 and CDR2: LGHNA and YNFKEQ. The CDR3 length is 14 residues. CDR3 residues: CASSQGTQGDTQYF. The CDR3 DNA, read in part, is TGCGCCAGCAGCCAGGGCACACAGGGTGATACG.

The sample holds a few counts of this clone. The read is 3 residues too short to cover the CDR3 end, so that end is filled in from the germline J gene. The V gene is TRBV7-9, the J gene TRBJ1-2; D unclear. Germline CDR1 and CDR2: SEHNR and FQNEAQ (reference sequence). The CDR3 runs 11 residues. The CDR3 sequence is CASSPDISYTF. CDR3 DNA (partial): TGTGCCAGCAGCCCAGATATCAGC.

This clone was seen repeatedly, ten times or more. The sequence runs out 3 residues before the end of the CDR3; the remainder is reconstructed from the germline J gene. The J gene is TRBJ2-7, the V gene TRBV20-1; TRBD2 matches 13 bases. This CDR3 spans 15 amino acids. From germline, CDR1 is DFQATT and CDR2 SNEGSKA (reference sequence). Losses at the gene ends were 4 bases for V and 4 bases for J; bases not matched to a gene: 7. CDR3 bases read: TGCAGTGCTACCGGGACTAGCGGGAAGTTATACGAG. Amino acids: CSATGTSGKLYE. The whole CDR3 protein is CSATGTSGKLYEQYF.

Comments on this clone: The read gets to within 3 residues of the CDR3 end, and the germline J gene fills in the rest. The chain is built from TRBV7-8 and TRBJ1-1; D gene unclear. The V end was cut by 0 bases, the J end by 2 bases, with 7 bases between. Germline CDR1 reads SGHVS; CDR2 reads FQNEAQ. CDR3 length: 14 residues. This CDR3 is CASSLARINTEAFF. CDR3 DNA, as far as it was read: TGTGCCAGCAGCTTAGCCAGAATTAACACTGAA.

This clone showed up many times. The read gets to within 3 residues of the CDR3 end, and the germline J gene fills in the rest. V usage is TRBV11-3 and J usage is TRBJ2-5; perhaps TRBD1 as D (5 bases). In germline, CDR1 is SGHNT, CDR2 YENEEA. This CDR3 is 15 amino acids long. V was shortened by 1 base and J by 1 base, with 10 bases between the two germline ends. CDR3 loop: CASSLGGGSQETQYF. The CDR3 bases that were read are TGTGCCAGCAGCTTAGGGGGCGGTTCCCAAGAGACC.

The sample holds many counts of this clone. The CDR3 is CASSSGWRPGANVLTF. The part of the CDR3 DNA that was read is TGTGCCAGCAGTTCCGGGTGGAGACCAGGGGCCAACGTC. This chain joins TRBV28 and TRBJ2-6, with D uncertain. Coverage ceases 3 residues before the CDR3 finishes, and the germline J gene fills in the end. CDR3 length: 16 residues. Germline values: CDR1 MDHEN, CDR2 SYDVKM. V lost 4 bases and J 4 bases, leaving 14 bases between the germline ends. Drawing the rest from reference TRBV28 and TRBJ2-6, the complete variable domain is DVKVTQSSRYLVKRTGEKVFLECVQDMDHENMFWYRQDPGLGLRLIYFSYDVKMKEKGDIPEGYSVSREKKERFSLILESASTNQTSMYLCASSSGWRPGANVLTFGAGSRLTVL.

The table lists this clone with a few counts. The CDR3 is CASSPRQSSNEKLFF. The covered CDR3 bases are TGTGCCAGCAGCCCTAGACAGTCGAGTAATGAAAAG. The chain links TRBV2 to TRBJ2-2, with a weak D call TRBD1 (5 bases). The read comes to an end 3 residues before the CDR3 does, leaving the germline J gene to fill in the end. The CDR3 runs 15 residues. Germline assignment: CDR1 SNHLY and CDR2 FYNNEI.

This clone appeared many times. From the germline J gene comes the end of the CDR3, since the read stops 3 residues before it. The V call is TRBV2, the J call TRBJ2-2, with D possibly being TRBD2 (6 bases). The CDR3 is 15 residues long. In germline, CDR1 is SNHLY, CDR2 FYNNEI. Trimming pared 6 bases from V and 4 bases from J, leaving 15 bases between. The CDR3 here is CASRRDLLSTGELFF. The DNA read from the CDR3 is TGTGCCAGCAGGAGGGACTTACTTTCCACCGGGGAG.

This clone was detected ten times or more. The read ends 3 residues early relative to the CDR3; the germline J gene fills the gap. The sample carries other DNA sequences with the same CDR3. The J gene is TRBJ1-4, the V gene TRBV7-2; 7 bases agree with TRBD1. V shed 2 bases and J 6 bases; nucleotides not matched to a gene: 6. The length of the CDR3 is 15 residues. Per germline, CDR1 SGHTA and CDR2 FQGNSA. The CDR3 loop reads CASSLIRDRHEKLFF. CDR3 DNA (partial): TGTGCCAGCAGCTTAATTCGGGACAGACATGAAAAA.

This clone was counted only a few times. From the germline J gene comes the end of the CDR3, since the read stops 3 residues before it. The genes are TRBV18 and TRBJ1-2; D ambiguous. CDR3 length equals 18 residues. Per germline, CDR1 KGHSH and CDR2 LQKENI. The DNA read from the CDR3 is TGTGCCAGCTCCCCCACGGTAGCGGGAAGGGTGTCCTACAATGAC. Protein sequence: CASSPTVAGRVSYND. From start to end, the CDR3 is CASSPTVAGRVSYNDYTF.

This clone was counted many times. The DNA read from the CDR3 is TGTGCCAGTAGGAGACAGGACGCTTATGGC. This encodes CASRRQDAYG. The full CDR3 protein reads CASRRQDAYGYTF. The chain is built from TRBV19 and TRBJ1-2; D is possibly TRBD1 (6 bases). The read gets to within 3 residues of the CDR3 end, and the germline J gene fills in the rest. V lost 6 bases to trimming and J lost 5 bases, with 13 bases between them. The V gene's germline CDR1 is LNHDA and CDR2 SQIVND (reference sequence). CDR3 length: 13 amino acids. Complete variable domain (other parts from reference TRBV19 and TRBJ1-2): DGGITQSPKYLFRKEGQNVTLSCEQNLNHDAMYWYRQDPGQGLRLIYYSQIVNDFQKGDIAEGYSVSREKKESFPLTVTSAQKNPTAFYLCASRRQDAYGYTFGSGTRLTVV.

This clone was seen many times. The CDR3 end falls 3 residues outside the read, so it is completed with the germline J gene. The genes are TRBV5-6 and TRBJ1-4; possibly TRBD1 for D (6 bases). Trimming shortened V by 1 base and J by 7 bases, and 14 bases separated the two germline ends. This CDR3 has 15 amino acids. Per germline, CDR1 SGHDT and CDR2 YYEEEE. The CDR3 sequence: CASSLRTAKGEKLFF. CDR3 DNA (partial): TGTGCCAGCAGCTTGAGGACAGCGAAGGGTGAAAAA.

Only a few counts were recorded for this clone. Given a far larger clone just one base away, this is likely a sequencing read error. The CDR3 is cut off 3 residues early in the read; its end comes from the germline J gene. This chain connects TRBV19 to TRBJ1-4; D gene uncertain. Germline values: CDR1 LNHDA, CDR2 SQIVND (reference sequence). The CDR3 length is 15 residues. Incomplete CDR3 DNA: TGTGCCAGTAGCGGCCGGGTCTTGGAAGGTTCACCA. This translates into CASSGRVLEGSP. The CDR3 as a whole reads CASSGRVLEGSPLFF. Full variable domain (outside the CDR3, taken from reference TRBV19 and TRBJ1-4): DGGITQSPKYLFRKEGQNVTLSCEQNLNHDAMYWYRQDPGQGLRLIYYSQIVNDFQKGDIAEGYSVSREKKESFPLTVTSAQKNPTAFYLCASSGRVLEGSPLFFGSGTQLSVL.

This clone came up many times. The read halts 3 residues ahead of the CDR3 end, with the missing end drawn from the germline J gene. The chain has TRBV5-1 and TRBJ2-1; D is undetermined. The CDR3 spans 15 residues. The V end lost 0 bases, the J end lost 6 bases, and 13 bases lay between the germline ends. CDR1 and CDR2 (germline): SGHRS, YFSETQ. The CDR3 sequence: CASSLAITSSNEQFF. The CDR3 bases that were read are TGCGCCAGCAGCTTGGCAATCACTTCTTCCAATGAG.

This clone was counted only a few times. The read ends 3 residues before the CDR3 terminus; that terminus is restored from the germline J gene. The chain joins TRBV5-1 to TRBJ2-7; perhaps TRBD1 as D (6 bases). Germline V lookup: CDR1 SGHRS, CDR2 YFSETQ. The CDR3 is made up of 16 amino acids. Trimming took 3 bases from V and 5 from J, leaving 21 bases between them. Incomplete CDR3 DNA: TGCGCCAGCAGCTCGTTCCGGGACAAGGATGAGGACGAG. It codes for CASSSFRDKDEDE. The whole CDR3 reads CASSSFRDKDEDEQYF.

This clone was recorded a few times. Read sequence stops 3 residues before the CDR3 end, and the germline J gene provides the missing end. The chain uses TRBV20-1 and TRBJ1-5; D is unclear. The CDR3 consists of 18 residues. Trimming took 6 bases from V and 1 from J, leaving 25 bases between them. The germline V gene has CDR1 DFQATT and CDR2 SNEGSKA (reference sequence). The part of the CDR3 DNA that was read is TGCAGTGCGCAAGTACCATCTGGGCCGACATGGAGCAATCAGCCC. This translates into CSAQVPSGPTWSNQP. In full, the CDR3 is CSAQVPSGPTWSNQPQHF.

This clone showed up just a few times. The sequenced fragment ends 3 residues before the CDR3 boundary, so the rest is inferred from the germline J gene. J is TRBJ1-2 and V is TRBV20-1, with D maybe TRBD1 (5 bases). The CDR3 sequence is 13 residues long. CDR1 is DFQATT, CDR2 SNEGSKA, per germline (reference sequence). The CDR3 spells CSARGSGSHDYTF. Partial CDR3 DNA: TGCAGTGCGCGGGGGTCAGGGTCGCATGAC.

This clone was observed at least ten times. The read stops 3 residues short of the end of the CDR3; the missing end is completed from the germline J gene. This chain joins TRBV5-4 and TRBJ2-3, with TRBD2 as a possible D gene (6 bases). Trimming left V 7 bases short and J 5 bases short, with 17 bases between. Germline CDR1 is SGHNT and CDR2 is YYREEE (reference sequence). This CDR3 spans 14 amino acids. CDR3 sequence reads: CASYSAGLEDTQYF. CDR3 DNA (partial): TGTGCCAGCTATTCCGCGGGATTGGAAGATACG.

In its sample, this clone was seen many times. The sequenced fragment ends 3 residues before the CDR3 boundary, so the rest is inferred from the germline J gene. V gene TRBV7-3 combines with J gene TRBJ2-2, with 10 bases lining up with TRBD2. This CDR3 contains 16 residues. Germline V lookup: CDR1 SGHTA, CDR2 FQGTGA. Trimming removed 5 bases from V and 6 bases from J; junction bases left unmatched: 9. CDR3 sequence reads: CASSTPPGTSAGELFF. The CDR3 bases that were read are TGTGCCAGCAGCACCCCCCCAGGGACTAGCGCCGGGGAG. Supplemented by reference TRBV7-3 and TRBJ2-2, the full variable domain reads GAGVSQTPSNKVTEKGKYVELRCDPISGHTALYWYRQSLGQGPEFLIYFQGTGAADDSGLPNDRFFAVRPEGSVSTLKIQRTERGDSAVYLCASSTPPGTSAGELFFGEGSRLTVL.

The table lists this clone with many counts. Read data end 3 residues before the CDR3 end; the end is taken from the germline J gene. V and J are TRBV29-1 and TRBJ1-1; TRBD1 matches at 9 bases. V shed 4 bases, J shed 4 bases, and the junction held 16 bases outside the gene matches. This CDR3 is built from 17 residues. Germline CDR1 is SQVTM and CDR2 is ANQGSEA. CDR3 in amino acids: CSVAARLGTGQGTEAFF. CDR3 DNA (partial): TGCAGCGTTGCTGCCCGGCTCGGGACAGGGCAGGGCACTGAA.

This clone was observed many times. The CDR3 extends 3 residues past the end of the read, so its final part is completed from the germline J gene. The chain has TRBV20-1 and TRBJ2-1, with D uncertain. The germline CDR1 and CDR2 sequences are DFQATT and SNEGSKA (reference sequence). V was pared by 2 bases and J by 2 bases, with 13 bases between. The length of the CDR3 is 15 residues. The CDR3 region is CSARYLGEAYNEQFF. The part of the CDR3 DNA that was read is TGCAGTGCTAGATACCTAGGTGAAGCCTACAATGAG.

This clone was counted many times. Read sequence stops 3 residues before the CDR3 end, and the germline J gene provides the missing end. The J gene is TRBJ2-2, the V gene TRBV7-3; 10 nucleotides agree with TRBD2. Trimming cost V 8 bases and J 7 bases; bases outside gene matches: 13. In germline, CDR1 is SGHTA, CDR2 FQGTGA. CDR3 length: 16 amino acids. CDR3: CASSSGGAPGGGELFF. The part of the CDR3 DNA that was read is TGTGCCAGCTCAAGCGGGGGGGCCCCCGGTGGCGGGGAG.

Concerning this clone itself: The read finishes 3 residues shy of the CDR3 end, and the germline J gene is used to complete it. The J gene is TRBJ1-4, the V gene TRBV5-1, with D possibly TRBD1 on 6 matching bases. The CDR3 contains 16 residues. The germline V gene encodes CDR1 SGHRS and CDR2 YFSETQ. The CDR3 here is CASSFALLGGDSPLFF. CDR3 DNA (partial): TGCGCCAGCAGCTTTGCACTCTTAGGGGGGGATTCACCA.

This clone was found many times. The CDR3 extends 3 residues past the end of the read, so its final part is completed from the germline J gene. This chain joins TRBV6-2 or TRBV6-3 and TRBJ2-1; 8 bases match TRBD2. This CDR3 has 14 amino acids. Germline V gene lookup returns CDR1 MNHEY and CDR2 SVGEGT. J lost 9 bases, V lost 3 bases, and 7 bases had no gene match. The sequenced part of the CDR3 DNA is TGTGCCAGCAGTTATTCGGGGGGGGCCGCTGAG. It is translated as CASSYSGGAAE. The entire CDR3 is CASSYSGGAAEQFF.